This T cell receptor beta chain was identified during a study of blood T cell repertoires in COVID-19. TCRdb keeps only in-frame clones here, not all; method: immunoSEQ multiplex PCR. The data contain around 290,000 clones, about 89% of them singletons. This CDR3 has 17 residues. This TCR was recovered from a man aged 35-49 years with acute or convalescent COVID-19. V usage is TRBV21-1 and J usage is TRBJ2-7; the table's D gene call, TRBD2, was not cross checked with the DNA. TRBV21-1 is given as a pseudogene. The sequenced sample consisted of peripheral blood. The CDR3 region is CASSIRELAGESYEQYF. In DNA form, the CDR3 reads TGTGCCAGCAGCATCAGGGAACTAGCGGGGGAGTCCTACGAGCAGTACTTC.